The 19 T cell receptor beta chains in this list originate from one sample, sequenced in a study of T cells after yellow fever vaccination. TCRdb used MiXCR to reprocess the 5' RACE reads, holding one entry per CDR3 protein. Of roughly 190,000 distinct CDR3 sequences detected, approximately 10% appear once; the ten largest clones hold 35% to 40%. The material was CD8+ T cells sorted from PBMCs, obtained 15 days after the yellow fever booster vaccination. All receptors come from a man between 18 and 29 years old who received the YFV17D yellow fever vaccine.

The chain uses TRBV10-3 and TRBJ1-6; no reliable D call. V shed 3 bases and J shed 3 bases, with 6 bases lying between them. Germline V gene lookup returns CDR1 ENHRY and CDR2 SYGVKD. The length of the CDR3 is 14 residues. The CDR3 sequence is CAISDADYNSPLHF. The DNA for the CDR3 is TGTGCCATCAGTGACGCTGACTATAATTCACCCCTCCACTTT.

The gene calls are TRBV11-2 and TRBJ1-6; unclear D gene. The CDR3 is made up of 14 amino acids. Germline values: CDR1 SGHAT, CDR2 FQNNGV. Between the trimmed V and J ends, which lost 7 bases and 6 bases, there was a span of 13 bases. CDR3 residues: CASTPGGINSPLHF. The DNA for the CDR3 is TGTGCCAGCACCCCCGGAGGGATTAATTCACCCCTCCACTTT.

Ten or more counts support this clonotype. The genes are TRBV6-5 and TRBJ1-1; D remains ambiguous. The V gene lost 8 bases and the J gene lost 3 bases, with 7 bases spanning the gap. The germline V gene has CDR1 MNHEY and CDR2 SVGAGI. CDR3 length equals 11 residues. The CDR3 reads CASGVDTEAFF. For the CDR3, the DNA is TGTGCCAGCGGGGTTGACACTGAAGCTTTCTTT.

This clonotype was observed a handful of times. The CDR3 coding sequence is TGTGCCAGCAGTACCAACCTCCGGCGGGGGCGCCAAGAGACCCAGTACTTC. As protein: CASSTNLRRGRQETQYF. The chain has TRBV6-2 or TRBV6-3 and TRBJ2-5; maybe TRBD2 (7 bases). The CDR3 is 17 residues long. Germline values: CDR1 MNHEY, CDR2 SVGEGT. V lost 5 bases to trimming and J lost 1 base, with 20 bases between them.

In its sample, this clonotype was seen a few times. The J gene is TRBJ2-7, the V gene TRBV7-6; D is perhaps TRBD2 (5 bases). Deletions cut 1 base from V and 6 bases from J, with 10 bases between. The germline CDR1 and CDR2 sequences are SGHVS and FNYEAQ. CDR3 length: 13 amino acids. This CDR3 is CASSLVGGPEQYF. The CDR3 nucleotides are TGTGCCAGCAGCTTAGTCGGCGGGCCCGAGCAGTACTTC.

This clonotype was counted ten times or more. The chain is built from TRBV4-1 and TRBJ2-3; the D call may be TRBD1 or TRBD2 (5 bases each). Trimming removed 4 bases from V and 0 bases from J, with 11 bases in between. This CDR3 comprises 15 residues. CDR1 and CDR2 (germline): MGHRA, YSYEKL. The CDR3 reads CASSRMGRSTDTQYF. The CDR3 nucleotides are TGCGCCAGCAGCCGCATGGGACGGAGCACAGATACGCAGTATTTT.

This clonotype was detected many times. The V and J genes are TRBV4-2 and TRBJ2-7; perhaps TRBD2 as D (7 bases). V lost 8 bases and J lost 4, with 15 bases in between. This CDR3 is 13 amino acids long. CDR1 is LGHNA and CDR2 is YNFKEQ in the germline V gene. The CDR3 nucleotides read TGTGCCAGCCGGGGGGCGTCAGTTTACGAGCAGTACTTC. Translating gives CASRGASVYEQYF.

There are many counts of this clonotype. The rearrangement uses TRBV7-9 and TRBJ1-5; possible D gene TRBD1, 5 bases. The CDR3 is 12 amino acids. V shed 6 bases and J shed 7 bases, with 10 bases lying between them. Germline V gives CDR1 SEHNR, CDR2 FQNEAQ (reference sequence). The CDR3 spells CASSSGTQPQHF. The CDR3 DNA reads TGTGCCAGCAGTTCAGGGACCCAGCCCCAGCATTTT.

This chain's CDR3 is CASSPGQGVGYEQYF. The DNA for the CDR3 is TGTGCCAGCAGCCCTGGACAGGGTGTTGGTTACGAGCAGTACTTC. V and J are TRBV5-4 and TRBJ2-7; 8 bases agree with TRBD1. CDR3 length: 15 residues. Trimming at V came to 4 bases and at J to 4 bases, leaving 10 bases not matched to a gene. Germline CDR1 reads SGHNT; CDR2 reads YYREEE (reference sequence). Full variable domain (outside the CDR3, taken from reference TRBV5-4 and TRBJ2-7): ETGVTQSPTHLIKTRGQQVTLRCSSQSGHNTVSWYQQALGQGPQFIFQYYREEENGRGNFPPRFSGLQFPNYSSELNVNALELDDSALYLCASSPGQGVGYEQYFGPGTRLTVT.

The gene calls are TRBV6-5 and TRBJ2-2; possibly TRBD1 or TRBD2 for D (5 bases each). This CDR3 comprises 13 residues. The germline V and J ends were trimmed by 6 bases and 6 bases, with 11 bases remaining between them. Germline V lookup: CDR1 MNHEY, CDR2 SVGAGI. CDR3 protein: CASRRGEAGELFF. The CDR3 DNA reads TGTGCCAGCAGGAGGGGCGAAGCCGGGGAGCTGTTTTTT.

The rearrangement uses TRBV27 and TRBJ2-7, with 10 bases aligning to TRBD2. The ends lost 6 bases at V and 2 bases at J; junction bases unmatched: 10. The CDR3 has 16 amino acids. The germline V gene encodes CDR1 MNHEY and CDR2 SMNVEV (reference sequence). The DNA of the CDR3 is TGTGCCAGCAGAATGACTAGCGGGTCGGGGGCCTACGAGCAGTACGTC. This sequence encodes CASRMTSGSGAYEQYV.

CDR3 in amino acids: CASSFTTGTGEGYTF. The CDR3 nucleotides read TGTGCCAGCAGCTTCACTACCGGGACAGGGGAGGGCTACACCTTC. The chain is built from TRBV12-3 or TRBV12-4 and TRBJ1-2; TRBD1 matches 10 bases. CDR3 size: 15 residues. With 6 bases clipped from V and 8 bases from J, the junction kept 12 bases outside the gene matches.

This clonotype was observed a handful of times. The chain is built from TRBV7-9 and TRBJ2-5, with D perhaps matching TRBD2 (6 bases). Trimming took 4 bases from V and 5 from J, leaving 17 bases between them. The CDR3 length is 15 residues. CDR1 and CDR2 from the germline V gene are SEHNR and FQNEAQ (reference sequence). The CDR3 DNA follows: TGTGCCAGCAGCTCGACTAGGGGATTCGGGGAGACCCAGTACTTC. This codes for CASSSTRGFGETQYF.

This CDR3 is CASSTGVLETQYF. DNA of the CDR3: TGTGCCAGCAGTACAGGGGTTTTGGAGACCCAGTACTTC. The J gene is TRBJ2-5, the V gene TRBV7-9, with 7 bases fitting TRBD1. The CDR3 contains 13 residues. V was clipped by 6 bases and J by 5 bases; unmatched bases: 6. From germline, CDR1 is SEHNR and CDR2 FQNEAQ (reference sequence).

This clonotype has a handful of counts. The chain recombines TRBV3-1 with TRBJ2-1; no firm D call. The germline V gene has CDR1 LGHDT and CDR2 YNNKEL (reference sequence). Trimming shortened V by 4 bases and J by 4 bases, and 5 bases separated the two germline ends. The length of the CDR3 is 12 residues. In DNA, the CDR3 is TGTGCCAGCAGCCCCCAATACAATGAGCAGTTCTTC. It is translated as CASSPQYNEQFF.

The CDR3 is CSVEQGNEQFF. CDR3 DNA: TGCAGCGTCGAACAGGGGAATGAGCAGTTCTTC. The V and J genes are TRBV29-1 and TRBJ2-1; 7 positions agree with TRBD1. Germline V gene lookup returns CDR1 SQVTM and CDR2 ANQGSEA. V lost 6 bases, J lost 7 bases, and 3 bases stayed unmatched. This CDR3 is built from 11 residues.

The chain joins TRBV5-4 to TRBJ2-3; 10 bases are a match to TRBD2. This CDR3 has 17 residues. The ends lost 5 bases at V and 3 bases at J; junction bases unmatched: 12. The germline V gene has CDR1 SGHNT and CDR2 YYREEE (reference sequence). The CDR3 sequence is CASSSAPAGGPTDTQYF. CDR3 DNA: TGTGCCAGCAGTTCGGCTCCAGCGGGGGGGCCGACAGATACGCAGTATTTT.

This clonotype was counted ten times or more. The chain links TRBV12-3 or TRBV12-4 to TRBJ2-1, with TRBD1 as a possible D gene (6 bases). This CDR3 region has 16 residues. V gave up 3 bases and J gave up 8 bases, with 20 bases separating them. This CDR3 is CASSLPQGLFEDEQFF. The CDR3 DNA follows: TGTGCCAGCAGTTTGCCCCAGGGGCTGTTTGAGGATGAGCAGTTCTTC.

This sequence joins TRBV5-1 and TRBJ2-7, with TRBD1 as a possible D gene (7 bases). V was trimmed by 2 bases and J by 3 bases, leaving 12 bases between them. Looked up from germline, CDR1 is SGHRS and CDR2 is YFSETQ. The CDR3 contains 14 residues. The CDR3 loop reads CASSFNRGGYEQYF. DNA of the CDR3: TGCGCCAGCAGCTTCAACAGGGGAGGCTACGAGCAGTACTTC.